This note documents a single TCR beta chain sequence. In germline, CDR1 is SGHVS, CDR2 FQNEAQ. The CDR3 extends over 17 amino acids. V shed 4 bases and J shed 0 bases, with 16 bases lying between them. This specimen belongs to a study of T cells in Graves' hyperthyroidism and ophthalmopathy. Using RNA transcripts as the source, TCR beta CDR3 regions were amplified. Using the HTBI primer set, a first-round RT-PCR was run on the TCR CDR3. Via MiXCR, TCRdb re-called the multiplex PCR reads, giving one row per CDR3 protein. The repertoire consists of 700,000 to 850,000 distinct CDR3 sequences, with 30% to 40% occurring once and the leading ten covering around 30%.

The source is a woman aged 40 to 50 with Graves' hyperthyroidism. The sample was blood. The chain carries TRBV7-8 and TRBJ1-5; possibly TRBD1 for D (6 bases). CDR3 nucleotide sequence: TGTGCCAGCAGCTCGCCCAGGGGCGCGGGTAGCAATCAGCCCCAGCATTTT. It is translated as CASSSPRGAGSNQPQHF.